The 29 T cell receptor beta chains listed next were all sequenced from one sample in a study of cytomegalovirus exposure and HLA in healthy donors. The PCR contained 60 Vbeta and 13 Jbeta primers. Data came from immunoSEQ multiplex PCR; TCRdb stores just in-frame clones and leaves some out. This sample's table has over 40,000 clones. The sequenced material came from PBMCs. These receptors all stem from a young man in good health and CMV-seronegative.

As DNA, the CDR3 is TGCGCCAGCAGCCACGAATTCGCCGGGACTAGCGGGAATGGAGATACGCAGTATTTT. The encoded protein is CASSHEFAGTSGNGDTQYF. V gene TRBV4-1 combines with J gene TRBJ2-3; 13 nucleotides line up with TRBD2. Germline lookup yields CDR1 MGHRA and CDR2 YSYEKL. The V gene end was trimmed by 3 bases and the J gene end by 5 bases; junction bases not matched to a gene: 14. The CDR3 is made up of 19 amino acids.

The J gene is TRBJ2-5, the V gene TRBV2; 8 positions match TRBD2. CDR3 length: 16 residues. Germline CDR1 reads SNHLY; CDR2 reads FYNNEI. V lost 10 bases and J lost 2; bases outside the gene matches: 15. The CDR3 sequence is CANMRITSGAQETQYF. Written as DNA, the CDR3 is TGTGCCAACATGCGAATAACTAGCGGTGCTCAAGAGACCCAGTACTTC.

Of note for this clone: Sequence at one end of the junction differs from germline and may be a read error. The chain joins TRBV6-4 to TRBJ2-3, with 11 bases matching TRBD1. In germline, CDR1 is MRHNA, CDR2 SNTAGT. This CDR3 has 14 residues. The chain's CDR3 is CASSDGQGADKQYF. CDR3 coding DNA: TGTGCCAGCAGTGACGGACAGGGGGCAGATAAGCAGTATTTT.

This chain uses TRBV7-3 with TRBJ2-1; 7 nucleotides line up with TRBD1. The germline CDR1 and CDR2 sequences are SGHTA and FQGTGA. The CDR3 totals 14 residues. The V and J ends lost 2 bases and 6 bases, in that order; junction bases with no gene match: 4. CDR3 amino acids: CASSLDRVSNEQFF. The CDR3 DNA is TGTGCCAGCAGCTTAGACAGGGTTAGCAATGAGCAGTTCTTC.

The chain recombines TRBV6-5 with TRBJ1-6; D is perhaps TRBD1 (6 bases). Looked up from germline, CDR1 is MNHEY and CDR2 is SVGAGI. V dropped 6 bases and J dropped 10 bases, with 10 bases sitting between them. The CDR3 contains 12 residues. Here the CDR3 DNA reads TGTGCCAGCAGCAGGGGTAGATCACCCCTCCACTTT. This codes for CASSRGRSPLHF.

The rearrangement uses TRBV9 and TRBJ1-6; a weak D match, TRBD1 (5 bases). The V gene lost 3 bases and the J gene lost 7 bases, with 20 bases spanning the gap. CDR1 is SGDLS, CDR2 YYNGEE, per germline. The CDR3 extends over 17 amino acids. The CDR3 region is CASSGSRALGGNSPLHF. The CDR3 DNA reads TGTGCCAGCAGCGGGAGTAGGGCGCTTGGGGGGAATTCACCCCTCCACTTT.

The V call is TRBV6-4, the J call TRBJ2-1; TRBD1 aligns across 7 bases. CDR3 size: 16 residues. The V and J ends lost 4 bases and 5 bases, in that order; junction bases with no gene match: 11. From germline, CDR1 is MRHNA and CDR2 SNTAGT. The CDR3 reads CASSVLPGQPNNEQFF. The CDR3 coding sequence is TGTGCCAGCAGTGTCCTGCCGGGACAGCCTAACAATGAGCAGTTCTTC.

The rearrangement joins TRBV6-6 to TRBJ1-2, with TRBD1 matching 10 bases. The CDR3 is made up of 13 amino acids. CDR1 is MNHNY, CDR2 SVGAGI, per germline (reference sequence). The V and J ends lost 7 bases and 4 bases, in that order; junction bases with no gene match: 3. Here the CDR3 reads CASTGQGGYGYTF. CDR3 DNA: TGTGCCAGCACCGGACAGGGGGGCTATGGCTACACCTTC.

The CDR3 nucleotides read TGCAGCGTGGGGGTTAGCGGGAGACGGAAAACAGATACGCAGTATTTT. Amino acids: CSVGVSGRRKTDTQYF. The rearrangement links TRBV29-1 to TRBJ2-3, with TRBD2 matching 9 bases. The CDR3 is made up of 16 amino acids. Per germline, CDR1 SQVTM and CDR2 ANQGSEA. V shed 6 bases, J shed 3 bases, and the junction held 13 bases outside the gene matches.

This chain links TRBV29-1 with TRBJ2-1, with TRBD2 matching over 8 bases. V was clipped by 5 bases and J by 7 bases; unmatched bases: 7. Germline CDR1 reads SQVTM; CDR2 reads ANQGSEA. The length of the CDR3 is 13 residues. The chain's CDR3 is CSVRGGVSNEQFF. DNA of the CDR3: TGCAGCGTTCGGGGGGGCGTCTCAAATGAGCAGTTCTTC.

This chain links TRBV4-1 with TRBJ2-6, with D possibly TRBD1 on 6 matching bases. V lost 0 bases to trimming and J lost 4 bases, with 19 bases between them. Germline CDR1 reads MGHRA; CDR2 reads YSYEKL. This CDR3 is 19 amino acids long. The CDR3 loop is CASSQDWKTGQSGANVLTF. The CDR3 nucleotides read TGCGCCAGCAGCCAAGATTGGAAGACAGGACAATCCGGGGCCAACGTCCTGACTTTC.

This chain joins TRBV5-4 and TRBJ2-5; 7 bases line up with TRBD2. J was trimmed by 2 bases and V by 4 bases; bases with no gene match: 5. There are 14 residues in the CDR3. The germline CDR1 and CDR2 sequences are SGHNT and YYREEE (reference sequence). DNA of the CDR3: TGTGCCAGCAGCGTCACTAGCGAACAAGAGACCCAGTACTTC. Translated, it gives CASSVTSEQETQYF.

The chain has TRBV30 and TRBJ2-7; D remains unclear. Deletions cut 1 base from V and 3 bases from J, with 7 bases between. Germline V gene sequence: CDR1 GTSNPN, CDR2 SVGIG (reference sequence). The CDR3 consists of 12 residues. The CDR3 loop reads CAWSGPFYEQYF. The CDR3, as DNA: TGTGCCTGGAGTGGTCCCTTCTACGAGCAGTACTTC. The complete variable domain, with remaining parts taken from reference TRBV30 and TRBJ2-7, reads SQTIHQWPATLVQPVGSPLSLECTVEGTSNPNLYWYRQAAGRGLQLLFYSVGIGQISSEVPQNLSASRPQDRQFILSSKKLLLSDSGFYLCAWSGPFYEQYFGPGTRLTVT.

Concerning this clone: Germline is not matched at one junction end, which may reflect a read error. The J gene is TRBJ2-5, the V gene TRBV4-2, with 15 positions matching TRBD2. This CDR3 is built from 17 residues. Germline V CDR1 and CDR2: LGHNA, YNFKEQ. Here the CDR3 reads CASSQGTSGGAQENQYF. Written as DNA, the CDR3 is TGTGCCAGCAGCCAAGGGACTAGCGGGGGGGCTCAGGAGAACCAGTACTTC.

Concerning this clone: Its ends do not fully match the called genes, so a read error is possible. The chain employs TRBV6-5 and TRBJ1-1; no firm D call. The CDR3 loop spans 15 amino acids. CDR1 is MNHEY and CDR2 is SVGAGI in the germline V gene. CDR3: CASSDSSTRNTEAFF. In DNA form, the CDR3 reads TGTGCCAGCAGTGACTCCTCTACGAGGAACACTGAAGCTTTCTTT.

The V gene is TRBV19, the J gene TRBJ1-2, with D perhaps TRBD1 (6 bases). Germline V gene lookup returns CDR1 LNHDA and CDR2 SQIVND (reference sequence). The V and J ends lost 0 bases and 4 bases respectively, with 9 bases between them. The CDR3 is 14 amino acids. The CDR3 sequence: CASSIDGQSYGYTF. CDR3 nucleotide sequence: TGTGCCAGTAGTATAGACGGACAGTCCTATGGCTACACCTTC. Using reference TRBV19 and TRBJ1-2 for the parts outside the CDR3, the full variable domain is DGGITQSPKYLFRKEGQNVTLSCEQNLNHDAMYWYRQDPGQGLRLIYYSQIVNDFQKGDIAEGYSVSREKKESFPLTVTSAQKNPTAFYLCASSIDGQSYGYTFGSGTRLTVV.

The chain's CDR3 is CASSLAPGVGELFF. The CDR3 nucleotides are TGTGCCAGCAGCTTGGCCCCAGGGGTCGGGGAGCTGTTTTTT. This chain joins TRBV5-6 and TRBJ2-2; the D gene is possibly TRBD1 (6 bases). The CDR3 totals 14 residues. V shed 0 bases and J shed 7 bases, with 10 bases lying between them. The germline gives CDR1 SGHDT, CDR2 YYEEEE.

This chain uses TRBV30 with TRBJ1-6; the D gene is possibly TRBD1 (5 bases). Trimming removed 4 bases from V and 5 bases from J, with 9 bases in between. The CDR3 sequence is 13 residues long. The V gene's germline CDR1 is GTSNPN and CDR2 SVGIG (reference sequence). CDR3 sequence: CAWMQGNNSPLHF. CDR3 nucleotide sequence: TGTGCCTGGATGCAGGGAAATAATTCACCCCTCCACTTT.

The chain joins TRBV5-1 to TRBJ2-2, with 7 bases identical to TRBD2. Germline V CDR1 and CDR2: SGHRS, YFSETQ. This CDR3 spans 14 amino acids. Losses at the gene ends were 0 bases for V and 7 bases for J; bases not matched to a gene: 3. The CDR3 region is CASSLEAGVGELFF. The DNA of the CDR3 is TGCGCCAGCAGCTTGGAGGCGGGAGTCGGGGAGCTGTTTTTT.

V usage is TRBV7-9 and J usage is TRBJ2-7; D is ambiguous. This CDR3 is built from 13 residues. The germline gives CDR1 SEHNR, CDR2 FQNEAQ (reference sequence). V was clipped by 1 base and J by 2 bases, with 6 bases between them. This CDR3 reads CASSLDGPYEQYF. DNA of the CDR3: TGTGCCAGCAGCTTAGACGGTCCCTACGAGCAGTACTTC. Combining the CDR3 with reference TRBV7-9 and TRBJ2-7 gives the whole variable domain DTGVSQNPRHKITKRGQNVTFRCDPISEHNRLYWYRQTLGQGPEFLTYFQNEAQLEKSRLLSDRFSAERPKGSFSTLEIQRTEQGDSAMYLCASSLDGPYEQYFGPGTRLTVT.

The genes are TRBV18 and TRBJ2-3; 9 bases line up with TRBD1. Per the germline V gene, CDR1 is KGHSH and CDR2 is LQKENI. V lost 4 bases, J lost 3 bases, and 14 bases stayed unmatched. This CDR3 is built from 18 residues. In DNA, the CDR3 is TGTGCCAGCTCACGCCTTCAAATGGGACAGGGCTATACAGATACGCAGTATTTT. Amino acids: CASSRLQMGQGYTDTQYF.

V and J are TRBV5-1 and TRBJ2-1; the match to TRBD2 covers 10 bases. Germline V lookup: CDR1 SGHRS, CDR2 YFSETQ. The CDR3 runs to 16 residues. V trimming: 5 bases; J trimming: 0 bases; junction bases outside the gene matches: 5. The CDR3: CASSFSSGSSYNEQFF. The CDR3 nucleotides are TGCGCCAGCAGTTTTTCTAGCGGGAGCTCCTACAATGAGCAGTTCTTC.

The chain has TRBV13 and TRBJ2-1, with 12 bases aligning to TRBD2. The junction had 6 bases not matched to a gene; V was cut back by 0 bases and J by 0 bases. CDR1 is PRHDT and CDR2 is FYEKMQ in the germline V gene (reference sequence). The CDR3 has 19 amino acids. DNA of the CDR3: TGTGCCAGCAGCTTAGGCCGCGCTAGCGGGAGGGCCTCCTACAATGAGCAGTTCTTC. Its protein product is CASSLGRASGRASYNEQFF. The complete variable domain, with remaining parts taken from reference TRBV13 and TRBJ2-1, reads AAGVIQSPRHLIKEKRETATLKCYPIPRHDTVYWYQQGPGQDPQFLISFYEKMQSDKGSIPDRFSAQQFSDYHSELNMSSLELGDSALYFCASSLGRASGRASYNEQFFGPGTRLTVL.

The rearrangement joins TRBV5-1 to TRBJ2-1, with 7 bases matching TRBD2. This CDR3 has 15 amino acids. V lost 0 bases, J lost 6 bases, and 6 bases stayed unmatched. Per the germline V gene, CDR1 is SGHRS and CDR2 is YFSETQ. DNA of the CDR3: TGCGCCAGCAGCTTGGTCGGGGGGAATATCAATGAGCAGTTCTTC. Translating gives CASSLVGGNINEQFF. Together with reference TRBV5-1 and TRBJ2-1, the CDR3 gives the full variable domain: KAGVTQTPRYLIKTRGQQVTLSCSPISGHRSVSWYQQTPGQGLQFLFEYFSETQRNKGNFPGRFSGRQFSNSRSEMNVSTLELGDSALYLCASSLVGGNINEQFFGPGTRLTVL.

This chain links TRBV4-3 with TRBJ2-2; TRBD1 is a possible D gene (6 bases). The germline gives CDR1 LGHNA, CDR2 YSLEER. The CDR3 has 14 amino acids. V was pared by 1 base and J by 4 bases, with 7 bases between. The CDR3 coding sequence is TGCGCCAGCAGCCAAGGACAGGCCACCGGGGAGCTGTTTTTT. Protein product: CASSQGQATGELFF.

The chain is built from TRBV7-9 and TRBJ2-4; D ambiguous. Between the trimmed V and J ends, which lost 4 bases and 0 bases, there was a span of 7 bases. Germline V gene data show CDR1 as SEHNR and CDR2 as FQNEAQ (reference sequence). CDR3 length: 14 amino acids. The CDR3 protein is CASSSQQAKNIQYF. For the CDR3, the DNA is TGTGCCAGCAGCTCGCAACAAGCCAAAAACATTCAGTACTTC.

This sequence joins TRBV25-1 and TRBJ1-1, with a tentative D call TRBD1 (5 bases). Germline CDR1 and CDR2: MGHDK and SYGVNS. The V end lost 1 base, the J end lost 7 bases, and 10 bases lay between the germline ends. The CDR3 contains 13 residues. The CDR3 DNA follows: TGTGCCAGCAGTGAATTCCGGGGGGATGAAGCTTTCTTT. Amino acids: CASSEFRGDEAFF.

The CDR3 sequence: CATQPLGSGSHEQYF. CDR3 nucleotides: TGTGCCACCCAACCCCTTGGTAGCGGGAGCCACGAGCAGTACTTC. The V call is TRBV27, the J call TRBJ2-7, with 9 bases fitting TRBD2. With 10 bases clipped from V and 5 bases from J, the junction kept 15 bases outside the gene matches. CDR3 length: 15 residues. The germline CDR1 and CDR2 sequences are MNHEY and SMNVEV (reference sequence).

This sequence joins TRBV2 and TRBJ1-2, with 8 bases lining up with TRBD1. The V segment lost 5 bases and the J segment 6 bases; nucleotides outside the gene matches: 8. The CDR3 contains 14 residues. The germline V gene encodes CDR1 SNHLY and CDR2 FYNNEI. CDR3 coding DNA: TGTGCCAGCAGTATCCGGACAGGGACGAATGGCTACACCTTC. Translating it yields CASSIRTGTNGYTF.